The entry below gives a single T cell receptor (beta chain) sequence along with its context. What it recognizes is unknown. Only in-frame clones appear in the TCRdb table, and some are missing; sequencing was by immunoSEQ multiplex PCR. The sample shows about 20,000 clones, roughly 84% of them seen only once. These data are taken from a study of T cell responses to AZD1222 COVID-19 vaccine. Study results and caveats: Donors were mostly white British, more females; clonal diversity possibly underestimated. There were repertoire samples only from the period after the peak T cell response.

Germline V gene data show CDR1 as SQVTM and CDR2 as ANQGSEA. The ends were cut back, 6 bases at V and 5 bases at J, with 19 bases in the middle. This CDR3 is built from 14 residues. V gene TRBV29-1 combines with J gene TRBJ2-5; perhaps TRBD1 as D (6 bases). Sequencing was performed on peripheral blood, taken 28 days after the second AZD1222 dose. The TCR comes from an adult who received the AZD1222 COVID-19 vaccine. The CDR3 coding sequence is TGCAGCGTGAGACAGGCTTTACTTAGGGAGACCCAGTACTTC. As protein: CSVRQALLRETQYF.